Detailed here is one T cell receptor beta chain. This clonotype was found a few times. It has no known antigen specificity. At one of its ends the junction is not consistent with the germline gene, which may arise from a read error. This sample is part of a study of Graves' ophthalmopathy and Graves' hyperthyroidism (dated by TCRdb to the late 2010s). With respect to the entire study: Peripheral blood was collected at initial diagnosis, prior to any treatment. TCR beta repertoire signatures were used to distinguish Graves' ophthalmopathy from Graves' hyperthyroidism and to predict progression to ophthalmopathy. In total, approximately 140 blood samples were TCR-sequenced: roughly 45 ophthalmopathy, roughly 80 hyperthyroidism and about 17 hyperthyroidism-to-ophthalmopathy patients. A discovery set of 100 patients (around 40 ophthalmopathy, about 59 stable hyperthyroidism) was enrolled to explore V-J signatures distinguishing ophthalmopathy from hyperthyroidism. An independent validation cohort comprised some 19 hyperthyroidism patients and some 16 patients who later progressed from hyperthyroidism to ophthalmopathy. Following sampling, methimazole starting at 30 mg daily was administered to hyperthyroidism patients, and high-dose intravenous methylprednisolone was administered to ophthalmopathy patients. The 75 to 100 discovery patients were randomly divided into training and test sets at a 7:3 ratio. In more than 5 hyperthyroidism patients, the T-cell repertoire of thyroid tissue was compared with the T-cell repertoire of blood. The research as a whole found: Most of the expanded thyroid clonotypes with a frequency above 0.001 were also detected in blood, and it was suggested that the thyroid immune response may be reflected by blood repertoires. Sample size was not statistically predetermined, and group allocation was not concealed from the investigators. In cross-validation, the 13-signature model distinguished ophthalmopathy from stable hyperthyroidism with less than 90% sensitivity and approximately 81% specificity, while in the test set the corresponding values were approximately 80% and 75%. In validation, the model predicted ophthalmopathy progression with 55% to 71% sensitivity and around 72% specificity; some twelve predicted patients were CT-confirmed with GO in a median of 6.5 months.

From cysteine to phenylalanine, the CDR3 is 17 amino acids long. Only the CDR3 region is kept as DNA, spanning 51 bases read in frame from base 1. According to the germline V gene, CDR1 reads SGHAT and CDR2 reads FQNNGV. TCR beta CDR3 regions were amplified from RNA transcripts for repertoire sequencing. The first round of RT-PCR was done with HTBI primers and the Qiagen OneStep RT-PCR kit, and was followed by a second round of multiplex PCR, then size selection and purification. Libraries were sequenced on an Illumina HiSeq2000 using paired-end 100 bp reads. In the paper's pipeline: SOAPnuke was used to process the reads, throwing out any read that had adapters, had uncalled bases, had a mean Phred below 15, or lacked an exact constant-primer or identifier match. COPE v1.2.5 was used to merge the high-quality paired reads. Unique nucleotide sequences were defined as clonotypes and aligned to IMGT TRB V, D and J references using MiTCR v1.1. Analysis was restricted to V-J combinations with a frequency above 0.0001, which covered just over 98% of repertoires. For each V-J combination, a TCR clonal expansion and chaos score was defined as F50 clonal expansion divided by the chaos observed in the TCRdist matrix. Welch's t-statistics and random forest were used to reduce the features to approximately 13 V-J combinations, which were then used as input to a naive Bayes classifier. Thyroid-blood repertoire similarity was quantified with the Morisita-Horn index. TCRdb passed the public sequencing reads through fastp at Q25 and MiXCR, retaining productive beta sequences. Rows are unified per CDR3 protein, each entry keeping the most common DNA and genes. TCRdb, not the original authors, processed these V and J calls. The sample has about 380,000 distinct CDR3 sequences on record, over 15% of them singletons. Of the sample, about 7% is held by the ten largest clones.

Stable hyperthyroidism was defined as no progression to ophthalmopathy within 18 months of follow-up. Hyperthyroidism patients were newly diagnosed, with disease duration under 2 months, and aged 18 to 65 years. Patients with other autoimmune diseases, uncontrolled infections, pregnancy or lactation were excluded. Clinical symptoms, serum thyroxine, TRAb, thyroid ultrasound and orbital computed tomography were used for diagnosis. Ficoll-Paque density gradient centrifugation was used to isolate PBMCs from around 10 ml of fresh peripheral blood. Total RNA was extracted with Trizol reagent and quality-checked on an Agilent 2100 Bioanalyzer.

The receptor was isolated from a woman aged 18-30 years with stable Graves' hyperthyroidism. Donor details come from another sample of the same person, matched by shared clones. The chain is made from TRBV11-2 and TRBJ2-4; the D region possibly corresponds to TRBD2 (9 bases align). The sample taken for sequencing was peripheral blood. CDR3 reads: CASSLEGQGLAKNIKYF. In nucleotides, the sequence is TGTGCCAGCAGCTTAGAAGGACAGGGACTAGCCAAAAACATTAAGTACTTC.